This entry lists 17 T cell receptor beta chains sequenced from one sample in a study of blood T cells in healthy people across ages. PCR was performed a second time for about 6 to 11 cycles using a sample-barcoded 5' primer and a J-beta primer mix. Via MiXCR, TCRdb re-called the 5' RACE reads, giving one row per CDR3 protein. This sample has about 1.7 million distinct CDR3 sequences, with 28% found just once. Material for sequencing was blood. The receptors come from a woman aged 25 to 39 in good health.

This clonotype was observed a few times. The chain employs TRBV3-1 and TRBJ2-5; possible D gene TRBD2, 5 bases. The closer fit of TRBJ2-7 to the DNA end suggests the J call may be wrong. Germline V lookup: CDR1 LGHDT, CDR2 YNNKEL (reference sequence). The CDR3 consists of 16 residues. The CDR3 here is CASSKLTGEIIDEQYF. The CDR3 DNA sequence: TGTGCCAGCAGCAAACTTACCGGGGAGATAATCGACGAGCAGTACTTC.

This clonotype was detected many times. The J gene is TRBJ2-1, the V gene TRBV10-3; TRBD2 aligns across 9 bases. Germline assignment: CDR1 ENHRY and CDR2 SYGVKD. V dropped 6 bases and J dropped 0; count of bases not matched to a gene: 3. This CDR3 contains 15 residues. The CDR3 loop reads CAISLAGSSYNEQFF. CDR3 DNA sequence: TGTGCCATCAGCCTAGCGGGATCCTCCTACAATGAGCAGTTCTTC.

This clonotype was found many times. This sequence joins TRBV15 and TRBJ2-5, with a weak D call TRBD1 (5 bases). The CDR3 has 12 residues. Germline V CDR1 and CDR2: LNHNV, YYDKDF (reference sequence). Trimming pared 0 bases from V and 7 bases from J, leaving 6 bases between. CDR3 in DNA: TGTGCCACCAGCAGAGAAAGGGGGACCCAGTACTTC. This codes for CATSRERGTQYF.

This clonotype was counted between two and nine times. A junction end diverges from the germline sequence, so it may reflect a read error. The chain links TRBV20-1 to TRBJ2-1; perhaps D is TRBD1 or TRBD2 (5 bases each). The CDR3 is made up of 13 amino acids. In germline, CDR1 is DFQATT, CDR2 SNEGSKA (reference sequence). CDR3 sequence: CSAGRLAEGERFF. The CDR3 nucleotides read TGCAGTGCGGGGAGACTGGCGGAAGGGGAGCGGTTCTTC.

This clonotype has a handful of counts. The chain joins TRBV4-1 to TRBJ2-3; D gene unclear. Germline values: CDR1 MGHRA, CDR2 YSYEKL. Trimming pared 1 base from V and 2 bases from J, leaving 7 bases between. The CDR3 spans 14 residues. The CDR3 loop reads CASSQGVNTDTQYF. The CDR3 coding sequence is TGCGCCAGCAGCCAAGGGGTCAACACAGATACGCAGTATTTT.

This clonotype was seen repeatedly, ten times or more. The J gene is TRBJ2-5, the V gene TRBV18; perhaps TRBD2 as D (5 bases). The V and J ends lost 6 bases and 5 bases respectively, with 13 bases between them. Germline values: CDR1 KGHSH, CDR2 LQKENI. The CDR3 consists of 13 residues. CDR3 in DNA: TGTGCCAGCTCGCCTCGGAGAGGGGAGACCCAGTACTTC. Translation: CASSPRRGETQYF.

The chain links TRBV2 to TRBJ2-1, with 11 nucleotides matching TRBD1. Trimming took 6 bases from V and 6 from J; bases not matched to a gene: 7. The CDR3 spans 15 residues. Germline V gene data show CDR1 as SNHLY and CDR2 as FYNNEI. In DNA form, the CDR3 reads TGTGCCAGCAGATACGGACAGGGGGCGGTCAATGAGCAGTTCTTC. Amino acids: CASRYGQGAVNEQFF.

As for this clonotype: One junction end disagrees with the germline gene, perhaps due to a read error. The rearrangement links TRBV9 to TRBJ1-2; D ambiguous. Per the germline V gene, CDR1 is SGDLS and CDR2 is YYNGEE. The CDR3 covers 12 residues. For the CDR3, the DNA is TGTGCCGGCAGCGTAGTGGGAGGAGGCTACACCTTC. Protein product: CAGSVVGGGYTF.

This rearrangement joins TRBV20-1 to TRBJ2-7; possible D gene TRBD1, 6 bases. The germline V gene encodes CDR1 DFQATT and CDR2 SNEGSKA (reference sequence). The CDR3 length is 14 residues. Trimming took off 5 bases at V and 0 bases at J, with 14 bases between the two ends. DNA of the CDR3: TGCAGTGCTCCTAACCAGGGGACCTCCTACGAGCAGTACTTC. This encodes CSAPNQGTSYEQYF.

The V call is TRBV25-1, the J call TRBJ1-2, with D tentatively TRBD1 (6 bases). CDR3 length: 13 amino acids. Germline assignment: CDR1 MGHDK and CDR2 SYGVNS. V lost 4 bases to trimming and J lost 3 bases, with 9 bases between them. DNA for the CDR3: TGTGCCAGCAGTGCCGCAGGGGACTATGGCTACACCTTC. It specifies CASSAAGDYGYTF.

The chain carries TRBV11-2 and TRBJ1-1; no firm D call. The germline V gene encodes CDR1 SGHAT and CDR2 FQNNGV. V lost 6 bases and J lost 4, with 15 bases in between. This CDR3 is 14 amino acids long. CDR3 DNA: TGTGCCAGCAGTATGGAAACGGTGAGCACTGAAGCTTTCTTT. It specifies CASSMETVSTEAFF.

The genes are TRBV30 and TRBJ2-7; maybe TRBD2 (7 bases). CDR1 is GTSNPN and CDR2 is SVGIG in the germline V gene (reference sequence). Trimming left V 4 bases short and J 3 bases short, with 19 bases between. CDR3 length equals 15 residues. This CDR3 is CAWIRGGAGHYEQYF. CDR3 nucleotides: TGTGCCTGGATCCGAGGGGGGGCCGGTCACTACGAGCAGTACTTC.

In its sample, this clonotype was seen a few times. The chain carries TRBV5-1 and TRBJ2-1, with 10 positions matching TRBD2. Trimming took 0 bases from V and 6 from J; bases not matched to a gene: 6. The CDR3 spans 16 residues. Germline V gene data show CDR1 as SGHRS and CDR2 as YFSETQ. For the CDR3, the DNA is TGCGCCAGCAGCTTGGTAGGTAGCGGGGGGCCCAATGAGCAGTTCTTC. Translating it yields CASSLVGSGGPNEQFF.

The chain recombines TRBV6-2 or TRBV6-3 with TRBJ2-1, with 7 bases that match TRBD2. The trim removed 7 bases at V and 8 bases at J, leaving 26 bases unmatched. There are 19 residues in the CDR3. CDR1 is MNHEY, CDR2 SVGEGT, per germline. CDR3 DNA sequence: TGTGCCAGCAATGGTGTTGGCCTTGGCGTTTTTCGCGGGAGCGATGAGCAGTTCTTC. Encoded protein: CASNGVGLGVFRGSDEQFF.

CDR3 protein: CASSFEGFPLLEQYF. As DNA, the CDR3 is TGTGCCAGCAGTTTCGAAGGGTTCCCCCTCCTTGAGCAGTACTTC. The rearrangement links TRBV27 to TRBJ2-7; no firm D call. The germline V and J ends were trimmed by 3 bases and 7 bases, with 19 bases remaining between them. The length of the CDR3 is 15 residues. The V gene's germline CDR1 is MNHEY and CDR2 SMNVEV (reference sequence).

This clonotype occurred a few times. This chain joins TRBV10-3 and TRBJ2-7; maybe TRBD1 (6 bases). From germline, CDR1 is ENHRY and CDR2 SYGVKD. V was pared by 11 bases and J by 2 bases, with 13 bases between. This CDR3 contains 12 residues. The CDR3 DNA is TGTGCCCCGCACAGGGTAACCTACGAGCAGTACTTC. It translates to CAPHRVTYEQYF.

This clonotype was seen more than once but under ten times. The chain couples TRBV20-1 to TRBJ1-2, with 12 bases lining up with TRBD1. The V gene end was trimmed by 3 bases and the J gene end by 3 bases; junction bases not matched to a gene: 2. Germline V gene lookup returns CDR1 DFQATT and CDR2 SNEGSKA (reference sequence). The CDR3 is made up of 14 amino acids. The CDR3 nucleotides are TGCAGTGCTAGCGGGACAGGGGGCGACTATGGCTACACCTTC. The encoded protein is CSASGTGGDYGYTF.